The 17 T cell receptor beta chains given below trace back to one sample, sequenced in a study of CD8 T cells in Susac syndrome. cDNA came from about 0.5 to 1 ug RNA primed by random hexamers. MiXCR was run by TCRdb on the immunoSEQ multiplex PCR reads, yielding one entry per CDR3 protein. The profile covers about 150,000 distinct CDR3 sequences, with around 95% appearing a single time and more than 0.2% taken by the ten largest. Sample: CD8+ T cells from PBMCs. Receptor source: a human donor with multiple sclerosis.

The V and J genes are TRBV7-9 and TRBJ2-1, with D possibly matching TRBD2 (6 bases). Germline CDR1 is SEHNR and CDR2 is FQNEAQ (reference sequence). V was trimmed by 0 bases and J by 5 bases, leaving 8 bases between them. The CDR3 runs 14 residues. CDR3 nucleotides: TGTGCCAGCAGCTTAGCGCGGGGAAACAATGAGCAGTTCTTC. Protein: CASSLARGNNEQFF.

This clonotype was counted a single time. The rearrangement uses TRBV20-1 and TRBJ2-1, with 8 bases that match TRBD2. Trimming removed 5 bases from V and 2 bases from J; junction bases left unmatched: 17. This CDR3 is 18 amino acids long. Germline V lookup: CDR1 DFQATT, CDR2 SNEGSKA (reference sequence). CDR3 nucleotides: TGCAGTGCTTCGTCTCTCGGGCAAGCGGGGGTAACCTACAATGAGCAGTTCTTC. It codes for CSASSLGQAGVTYNEQFF.

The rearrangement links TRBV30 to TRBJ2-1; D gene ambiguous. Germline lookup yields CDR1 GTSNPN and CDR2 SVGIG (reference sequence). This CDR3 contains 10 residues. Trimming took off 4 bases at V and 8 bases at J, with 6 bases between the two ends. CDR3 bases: TGTGCCTGGAACGACTATGAGCAGTTCTTC. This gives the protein CAWNDYEQFF.

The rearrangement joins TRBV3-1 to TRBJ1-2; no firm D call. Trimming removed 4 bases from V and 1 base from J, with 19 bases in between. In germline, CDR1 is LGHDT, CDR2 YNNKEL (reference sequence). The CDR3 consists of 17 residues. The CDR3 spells CASSLTPPDLNNYGYTF. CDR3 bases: TGTGCCAGCAGCCTCACACCACCCGATCTCAATAACTATGGCTACACCTTC.

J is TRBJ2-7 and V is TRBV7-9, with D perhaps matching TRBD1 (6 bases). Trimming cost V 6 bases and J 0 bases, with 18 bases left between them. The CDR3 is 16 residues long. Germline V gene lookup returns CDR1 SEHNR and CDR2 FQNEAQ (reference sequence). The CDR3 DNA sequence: TGTGCCAGCAGGACAGGCATAGGGTCCAACTCCTACGAGCAGTACTTC. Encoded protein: CASRTGIGSNSYEQYF.

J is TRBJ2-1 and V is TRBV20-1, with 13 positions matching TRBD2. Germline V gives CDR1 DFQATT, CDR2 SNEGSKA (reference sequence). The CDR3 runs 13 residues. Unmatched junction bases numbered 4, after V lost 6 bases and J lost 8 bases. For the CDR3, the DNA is TGCAGTGCCGGACTAGCGGGGGCCCATGAGCAGTTCTTC. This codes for CSAGLAGAHEQFF.

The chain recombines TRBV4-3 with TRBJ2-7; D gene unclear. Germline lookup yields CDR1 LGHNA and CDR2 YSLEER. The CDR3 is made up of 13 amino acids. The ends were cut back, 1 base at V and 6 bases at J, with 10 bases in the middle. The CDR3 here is CASSQGRRTEQYF. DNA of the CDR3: TGCGCCAGCAGCCAAGGAAGGCGGACCGAGCAGTACTTC.

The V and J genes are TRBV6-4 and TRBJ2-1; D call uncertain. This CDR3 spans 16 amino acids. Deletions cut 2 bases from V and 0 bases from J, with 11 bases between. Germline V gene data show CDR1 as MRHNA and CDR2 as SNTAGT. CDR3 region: CASSDKVSDSYNEQFF. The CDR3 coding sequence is TGTGCCAGCAGTGACAAGGTTTCAGACTCCTACAATGAGCAGTTCTTC.

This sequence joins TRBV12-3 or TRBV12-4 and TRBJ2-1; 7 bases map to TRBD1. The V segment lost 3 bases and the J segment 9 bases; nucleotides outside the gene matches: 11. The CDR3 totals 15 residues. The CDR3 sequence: CASSLLGQGVREQFF. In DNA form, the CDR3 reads TGTGCCAGCAGTTTGCTCGGTCAGGGGGTTCGTGAGCAGTTCTTC.

CDR3 DNA sequence: TGTGCCAGCAGCTTAGGCGGAGCCGCCTACGAGCAGTACTTC. Its protein product is CASSLGGAAYEQYF. The rearrangement uses TRBV7-2 and TRBJ2-7; D is uncertain. The CDR3 is 14 amino acids. Trimming removed 1 base from V and 2 bases from J, with 9 bases in between. Germline V CDR1 and CDR2: SGHTA, FQGNSA.

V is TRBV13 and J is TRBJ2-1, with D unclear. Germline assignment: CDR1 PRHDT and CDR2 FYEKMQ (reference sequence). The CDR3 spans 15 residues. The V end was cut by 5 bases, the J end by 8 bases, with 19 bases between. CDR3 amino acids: CASSIAAPPFHEQFF. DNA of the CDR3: TGTGCCAGCAGCATAGCTGCCCCCCCGTTTCATGAGCAGTTCTTC.

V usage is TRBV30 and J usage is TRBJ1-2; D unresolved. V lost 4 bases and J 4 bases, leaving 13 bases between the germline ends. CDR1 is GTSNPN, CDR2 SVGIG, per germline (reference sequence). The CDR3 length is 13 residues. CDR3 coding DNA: TGTGCCTGGATCGGAGGGCCAGCCTATGGCTACACCTTC. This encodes CAWIGGPAYGYTF.

CDR3 in DNA: TGCGCCAGCAGCCAAGTCGAGGGGGCCACAGATACGCAGTATTTT. This sequence encodes CASSQVEGATDTQYF. J is TRBJ2-3 and V is TRBV4-1; 7 nucleotides match TRBD1. Per germline, CDR1 MGHRA and CDR2 YSYEKL. The CDR3 runs to 15 residues. V was pared by 1 base and J by 2 bases, with 3 bases of the junction left unmatched.

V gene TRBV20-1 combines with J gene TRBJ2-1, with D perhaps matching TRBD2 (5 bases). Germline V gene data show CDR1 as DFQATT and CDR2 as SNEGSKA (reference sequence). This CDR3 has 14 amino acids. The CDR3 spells CRAKEELSYNEQFF. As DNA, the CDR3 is TGCAGGGCCAAGGAGGAACTCTCCTACAATGAGCAGTTCTTC.

The CDR3 region has the DNA TGTGCCAGCAGCTTAGTGCGCGATGGCTACACCTTC. This translates into CASSLVRDGYTF. This chain connects TRBV7-9 to TRBJ1-2; no definite D call. The germline V gene has CDR1 SEHNR and CDR2 FQNEAQ (reference sequence). Trimming removed 1 base at V and 6 bases at J, with 6 bases between. This CDR3 is 12 amino acids long.

CDR3 sequence reads: CASSRTLTWDRGQNEQFF. DNA of the CDR3: TGCGCCAGCAGCCGGACCCTCACCTGGGACAGGGGGCAAAATGAGCAGTTCTTC. This chain connects TRBV5-1 to TRBJ2-1, with TRBD1 matching 12 bases. CDR3 length: 18 residues. Germline assignment: CDR1 SGHRS and CDR2 YFSETQ. The V gene end was trimmed by 4 bases and the J gene end by 7 bases; junction bases not matched to a gene: 15.

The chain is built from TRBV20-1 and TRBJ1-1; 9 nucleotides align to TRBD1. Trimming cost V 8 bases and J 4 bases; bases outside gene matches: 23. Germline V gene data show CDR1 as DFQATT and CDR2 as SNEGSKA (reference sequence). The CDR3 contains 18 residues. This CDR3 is CSPTLKPGQGVLGTEAFF. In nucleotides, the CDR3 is TGCAGTCCCACCCTAAAACCGGGACAGGGAGTTTTGGGCACTGAAGCTTTCTTT.